The clone carrying this T cell receptor (beta chain) has just a few counts. The antigen remains undetermined. This entry belongs to a study of blood T cells in healthy people across ages. Points from the study as a whole: Expanded clonotype shifts may have been confounded, as the donors had an unknown CMV status.

Primers used in a second PCR of about 7 to 12 cycles were a sample-barcoded 5' primer and a J-beta primer mix. Template switching added a 12-random-nucleotide identifier to every cDNA molecule. TCRdb re-derived calls from the 5' RACE reads in MiXCR, one entry per CDR3 protein. The sample gives some 710,000 distinct CDR3 sequences, approximately 21% of which show up once; around 21% is in the top ten. Trimming cost V 7 bases and J 6 bases; bases outside gene matches: 11. CDR1 is DFQATT and CDR2 is SNEGSKA in the germline V gene (reference sequence). CDR3 size: 15 residues. The source of this sequence is a man aged 65-85 years in good health. V gene TRBV20-1 combines with J gene TRBJ2-3, with 12 positions matching TRBD2. The sequencing sample was made of blood. The CDR3 nucleotides are TGCAGTGGTAGCCCACCTAGCGGGGGGGCGGATACGCAGTATTTT. This gives the protein CSGSPPSGGADTQYF.